This T cell receptor beta chain was documented in a study of blood T cell repertoires in COVID-19. With 5 bases clipped from V and 4 bases from J, the junction kept 4 bases outside the gene matches. The V gene's germline CDR1 is SGHDT and CDR2 YYEEEE. This CDR3 contains 14 residues. How the authors handled the data: Reference gene primer amplification yielded estimated nucleated cell counts. The protocol was immunoSEQ multiplex PCR, while the TCRdb copy is restricted to in-frame clones and leaves out a portion. That table is the source of V, J and clone size, and D and trimming were worked out from the DNA. This table has almost 400,000 clones, 88% appearing once.

The sample comprised PBMCs or T cells enriched from blood (not recorded which). The TCR sequence derives from a woman aged 30 to 39 with acute COVID-19. V gene TRBV5-6 combines with J gene TRBJ2-1, with TRBD2 identical over 9 bases. Here the CDR3 reads CASSRLAAYNEQFF. The CDR3 DNA sequence: TGTGCCAGCAGTCGACTAGCGGCATACAATGAGCAGTTCTTC.